This T cell receptor (beta chain) was identified during a study of T cells in Graves' hyperthyroidism and ophthalmopathy. Trimming cost V 5 bases and J 0 bases, with 8 bases left between them. CDR1 is MNHEY and CDR2 is SVGEGT in the germline V gene. The CDR3 totals 14 residues. Disease duration under 2 months; hyperthyroidism patients were aged 18 to 65. Clinical symptoms, serum thyroxine, TRAb, thyroid ultrasound and orbital computed tomography informed diagnoses. The study collected blood at first hyperthyroidism diagnosis, before any ophthalmopathy symptoms arose. This clonotype was recorded many times. Amplification of TCR beta CDR3 regions was performed using RNA transcripts as template. First-round RT-PCR of the TCR CDR3 relied on the HTBI primer set. TCRdb re-derived calls from the multiplex PCR reads in MiXCR, one entry per CDR3 protein. Among approximately 270,000 distinct CDR3 sequences listed, just over 14% were seen once.

Sequenced: blood. The V gene is TRBV6-2 or TRBV6-3, the J gene TRBJ1-5; tentatively, D is TRBD1 (5 bases). This clonotype was sampled from a woman aged 40-49 years with Graves' hyperthyroidism that later progressed to Graves' ophthalmopathy. The CDR3 spells CASSRDLSNQPQHF. CDR3 sequence (DNA): TGTGCCAGCAGTAGGGACCTTAGCAATCAGCCCCAGCATTTT.